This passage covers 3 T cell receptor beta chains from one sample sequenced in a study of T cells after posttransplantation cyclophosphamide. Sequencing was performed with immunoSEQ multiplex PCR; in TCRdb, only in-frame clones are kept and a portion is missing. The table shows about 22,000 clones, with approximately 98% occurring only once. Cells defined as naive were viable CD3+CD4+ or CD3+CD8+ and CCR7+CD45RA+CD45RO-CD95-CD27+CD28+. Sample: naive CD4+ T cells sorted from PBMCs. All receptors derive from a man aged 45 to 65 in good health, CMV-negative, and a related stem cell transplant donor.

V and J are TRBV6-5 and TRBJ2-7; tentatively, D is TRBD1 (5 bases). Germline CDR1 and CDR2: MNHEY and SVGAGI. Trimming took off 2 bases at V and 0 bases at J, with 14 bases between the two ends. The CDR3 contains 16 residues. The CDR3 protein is CASSYPIGESSYEQYF. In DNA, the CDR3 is TGTGCCAGCAGTTACCCAATAGGGGAAAGCTCCTACGAGCAGTACTTC.

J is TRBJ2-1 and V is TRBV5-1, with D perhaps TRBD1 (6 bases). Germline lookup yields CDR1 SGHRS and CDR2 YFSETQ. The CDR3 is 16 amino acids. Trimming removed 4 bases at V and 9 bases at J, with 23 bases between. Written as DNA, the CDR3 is TGCGCCAGCAGCCCAAATACAGGGACGCTCGTCGGTGAGCAGTTCTTC. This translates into CASSPNTGTLVGEQFF.

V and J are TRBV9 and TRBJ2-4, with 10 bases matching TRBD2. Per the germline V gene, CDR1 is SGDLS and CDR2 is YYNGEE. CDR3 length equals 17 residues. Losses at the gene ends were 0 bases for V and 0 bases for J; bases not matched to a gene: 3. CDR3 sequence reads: CASSVGLAGLAKNIQYF. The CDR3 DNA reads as TGTGCCAGCAGCGTAGGACTAGCGGGTCTAGCCAAAAACATTCAGTACTTC.